The 29 T cell receptor beta chains below were found in one sample sequenced in a study of blood T cell repertoires in COVID-19. The method was immunoSEQ multiplex PCR; TCRdb's version includes in-frame clones alone and lacks a portion of them. The table shows 250,000 to 350,000 clones, with roughly 90% occurring only once. The sample consisted of peripheral blood. The receptors were gathered from a man aged 18 to 30 with active or convalescent COVID-19.

The genes are TRBV18 and TRBJ1-6; no definite D call. Germline V lookup: CDR1 KGHSH, CDR2 LQKENI. With 3 bases removed from V and 3 bases from J, the gap between germline ends came to 6 bases. The CDR3 covers 14 residues. This chain's CDR3 is CASSPAGYNSPLHF. CDR3 bases: TGTGCCAGCTCACCTGCGGGCTATAATTCACCCCTCCACTTT.

This chain links TRBV4-1 with TRBJ1-1; D is ambiguous. The germline V gene has CDR1 MGHRA and CDR2 YSYEKL. There are 14 residues in the CDR3. V was shortened by 3 bases and J by 3 bases, with 11 bases between the two germline ends. This CDR3 reads CASSHLPRDTEAFF. In DNA, the CDR3 is TGCGCCAGCAGCCACCTCCCTCGGGACACTGAAGCTTTCTTT.

This rearrangement joins TRBV27 to TRBJ2-3, with 14 bases fitting TRBD2. The trim removed 3 bases at V and 2 bases at J, leaving 7 bases unmatched. Looked up from germline, CDR1 is MNHEY and CDR2 is SMNVEV (reference sequence). This CDR3 has 18 amino acids. The CDR3 DNA reads TGTGCCAGCAGTTTGGGACTAGCGGGGGCCCGCATCACAGATACGCAGTATTTT. Protein: CASSLGLAGARITDTQYF.

J is TRBJ2-1 and V is TRBV25-1, with 9 bases matching TRBD1. This CDR3 is 16 amino acids long. J gave up 7 bases and V 4 bases, and 11 bases lay outside the gene matches. Germline V CDR1 and CDR2: MGHDK, SYGVNS. The CDR3 protein is CASSATGTGKWNEQFF. CDR3 bases: TGTGCCAGCAGTGCAACCGGGACAGGGAAATGGAATGAGCAGTTCTTC.

The genes are TRBV11-2 and TRBJ2-5, with D possibly matching TRBD1 (5 bases). This CDR3 is 15 amino acids long. Germline CDR1 is SGHAT and CDR2 is FQNNGV. Between the trimmed V and J ends, which lost 1 base and 0 bases, there was a span of 9 bases. CDR3 region: CASSLGQLYQETQYF. CDR3 in DNA: TGTGCCAGCAGCTTAGGACAGTTGTACCAAGAGACCCAGTACTTC.

This chain joins TRBV10-2 and TRBJ1-2; D may be TRBD1 (5 bases). Germline CDR1 is WSHSY and CDR2 is SAAADI. Trimming pared 3 bases from V and 4 bases from J, leaving 9 bases between. This CDR3 has 13 residues. The CDR3 DNA reads as TGCGCCAGCAGTGATTTACAGGCCTATGGCTACACCTTC. Its protein is CASSDLQAYGYTF.

The chain joins TRBV4-1 to TRBJ2-1; 8 bases map to TRBD1. Germline-derived CDR1 and CDR2 are MGHRA and YSYEKL. J was trimmed by 4 bases and V by 0 bases; bases with no gene match: 2. The CDR3 runs 15 residues. The CDR3 spells CASSQDRGQYNEQFF. Written as DNA, the CDR3 is TGCGCCAGCAGCCAAGACAGGGGGCAGTACAATGAGCAGTTCTTC.

This clone has more than one count but fewer than ten. The gene calls are TRBV7-8 and TRBJ1-1, with D possibly TRBD1 on 6 matching bases. The V gene's germline CDR1 is SGHVS and CDR2 FQNEAQ. V was shortened by 3 bases and J by 1 base, with 6 bases between the two germline ends. The CDR3 covers 13 residues. The CDR3 region has the DNA TGTGCCAGCAGCTTGGGACAGAACACTGAAGCTTTCTTT. Protein: CASSLGQNTEAFF.

In regard to this clone: In the same sample, other DNA sequences code for this CDR3. The rearrangement uses TRBV3-1 (or the pseudogene TRBV3-2) and TRBJ2-7, with D perhaps matching TRBD1 (6 bases). This CDR3 is built from 14 residues. V was trimmed by 4 bases and J by 5 bases, leaving 15 bases between them. Looked up from germline, CDR1 is LGHDT and CDR2 is YNNKEL (reference sequence). The CDR3 bases are TGTGCCAGCAGCCGAACAGGGAGAAAGGACGAGCAGTACTTC. It specifies CASSRTGRKDEQYF.

This clone was counted a few times. The chain couples TRBV5-8 to TRBJ2-3, with TRBD1 identical over 11 bases. V was pared by 5 bases and J by 5 bases, with 7 bases of the junction left unmatched. CDR3 size: 15 residues. Germline V gene data show CDR1 as SGHTS and CDR2 as YDEGEE. The CDR3 DNA follows: TGTGCCAGCAGTTACGGGACAGGGGGTGAAGATACGCAGTATTTT. Protein product: CASSYGTGGEDTQYF.

The chain recombines TRBV3-1 (or the pseudogene TRBV3-2) with TRBJ1-2, with D possibly being TRBD1 (5 bases). In germline, CDR1 is LGHDT, CDR2 YNNKEL (reference sequence). V was clipped by 5 bases and J by 0 bases, with 10 bases between them. This CDR3 has 14 amino acids. The CDR3 loop reads CASSFREPNYGYTF. DNA of the CDR3: TGTGCCAGCAGCTTCAGGGAACCTAACTATGGCTACACCTTC.

The J gene is TRBJ2-5, the V gene TRBV5-6; weak D call: TRBD2 (6 bases). The CDR3 spans 14 residues. The germline CDR1 and CDR2 sequences are SGHDT and YYEEEE. V lost 0 bases, J lost 7 bases, and 13 bases lay in between. CDR3 region: CASSLAGVSVTQYF. The DNA of the CDR3 is TGTGCCAGCAGCTTGGCGGGGGTCTCTGTGACCCAGTACTTC.

The rearrangement uses TRBV11-2 and TRBJ2-7, with 13 bases lining up with TRBD2. Germline trimming cut 5 bases from V and 4 bases from J; bases unmatched to any gene: 5. Germline assignment: CDR1 SGHAT and CDR2 FQNNGV. This CDR3 is 15 amino acids long. CDR3 in DNA: TGTGCCAGCAGCAGGACTAGCGGGGGTTGGTACGAGCAGTACTTC. Its translation is CASSRTSGGWYEQYF.

This chain connects TRBV4-1 to TRBJ1-4, with 10 bases aligning to TRBD1. V shed 4 bases and J 8 bases; nucleotides not matched to a gene: 7. The CDR3 is 15 residues long. In germline, CDR1 is MGHRA, CDR2 YSYEKL. The CDR3 loop is CASSPRQGAYEKLFF. In nucleotides, the CDR3 is TGCGCCAGCAGCCCAAGACAGGGGGCCTACGAAAAACTGTTTTTT.

This chain connects TRBV12-3 or TRBV12-4 to TRBJ2-7, with D tentatively TRBD1 (5 bases). Deletions cut 5 bases from V and 3 bases from J, with 8 bases between. The CDR3 contains 12 residues. This CDR3 reads CASSADSYEQYF. The CDR3 region has the DNA TGTGCCAGCAGTGCTGACAGCTACGAGCAGTACTTC.

The chain carries TRBV4-1 and TRBJ2-7, with a weak D call TRBD1 (5 bases). CDR1 and CDR2 (germline): MGHRA, YSYEKL. Trimming stripped 1 base from V and 4 bases from J, with 11 bases between. The CDR3 spans 14 residues. CDR3 sequence (DNA): TGCGCCAGCAGCCAAGGAACAGGTTGGTACGAGCAGTACTTC. Amino acids: CASSQGTGWYEQYF.

The chain combines TRBV4-1 with TRBJ1-6; TRBD1 might be the D (6 bases). This CDR3 is built from 16 residues. Between the trimmed V and J ends, which lost 5 bases and 3 bases, there was a span of 14 bases. Germline V gene data show CDR1 as MGHRA and CDR2 as YSYEKL. CDR3 DNA sequence: TGCGCCAGCAGCAAAACAGGGAATCTCTATAATTCACCCCTCCACTTT. This translates into CASSKTGNLYNSPLHF.

The chain has TRBV3-1 (or the pseudogene TRBV3-2) and TRBJ2-7; tentative D call: TRBD2 (7 bases). Germline V gives CDR1 LGHDT, CDR2 YNNKEL (reference sequence). CDR3 size: 16 residues. V shed 3 bases and J shed 4 bases, with 19 bases lying between them. The CDR3 DNA sequence: TGTGCCAGCAGCCAGGGTGTGTGGGGGGGCAGGTACGAGCAGTACTTC. Translating gives CASSQGVWGGRYEQYF.

V usage is TRBV19 and J usage is TRBJ2-7; maybe TRBD2 (6 bases). Trimming cost V 5 bases and J 0 bases, with 8 bases left between them. Germline CDR1 is LNHDA and CDR2 is SQIVND (reference sequence). This CDR3 region has 13 residues. The CDR3 sequence is CASSAGLSYEQYF. CDR3 sequence (DNA): TGTGCCAGTAGTGCGGGACTCTCCTACGAGCAGTACTTC.

This sequence joins TRBV18 and TRBJ1-2, with TRBD1 identical over 8 bases. Germline V gene sequence: CDR1 KGHSH, CDR2 LQKENI. V shed 4 bases, J shed 2 bases, and the junction held 9 bases outside the gene matches. CDR3 length equals 16 residues. CDR3 bases: TGTGCCAGCTCACTGACAAAACAGGGGGGGAACTATGGCTACACCTTC. It specifies CASSLTKQGGNYGYTF.

The V gene is TRBV7-8, the J gene TRBJ1-6, with D hard to call. Looked up from germline, CDR1 is SGHVS and CDR2 is FQNEAQ. Trimming removed 4 bases from V and 3 bases from J, with 13 bases in between. The CDR3 has 16 residues. In DNA, the CDR3 is TGTGCCAGCAGCTCCGAAGGGAGACGCTATAATTCACCCCTCCACTTT. Its protein is CASSSEGRRYNSPLHF.

This chain uses TRBV7-8 with TRBJ1-3; D call uncertain. Germline CDR1 reads SGHVS; CDR2 reads FQNEAQ. V lost 4 bases and J 0 bases, leaving 19 bases between the germline ends. The CDR3 consists of 18 residues. CDR3 sequence reads: CASSSNSPGYHSGNTIYF. The CDR3 DNA follows: TGTGCCAGCAGCTCTAACAGTCCGGGATACCACTCTGGAAACACCATATATTTT.

This clone was detected only a few times. The chain combines TRBV11-2 with TRBJ1-4, with D perhaps TRBD1 (5 bases). The germline V gene has CDR1 SGHAT and CDR2 FQNNGV. The V end was cut by 0 bases, the J end by 7 bases, with 12 bases between. CDR3 length equals 15 residues. CDR3 nucleotides: TGTGCCAGCAGCTTAGACACAGGTCGAAGTGAAAAACTGTTTTTT. It is translated as CASSLDTGRSEKLFF.

The genes are TRBV6-4 and TRBJ2-7; no reliable D call. CDR1 is MRHNA and CDR2 is SNTAGT in the germline V gene. V gave up 8 bases and J gave up 6 bases, with 5 bases separating them. The CDR3 spans 9 residues. The CDR3 loop is CASPCEQYF. CDR3 nucleotides: TGTGCCAGCCCCTGCGAGCAGTACTTC.

The chain recombines TRBV18 with TRBJ1-1; unclear D gene. The V gene lost 2 bases and the J gene lost 1 base, with 14 bases spanning the gap. CDR1 is KGHSH and CDR2 is LQKENI in the germline V gene. The CDR3 contains 16 residues. The DNA for the CDR3 is TGTGCCAGCTCACCATCGTTAGGGAGACAGAACACTGAAGCTTTCTTT. Amino acid sequence: CASSPSLGRQNTEAFF.

This rearrangement joins TRBV6-5 to TRBJ1-1; D possibly corresponds to TRBD1 (5 bases). Germline assignment: CDR1 MNHEY and CDR2 SVGAGI. The CDR3 length is 13 residues. The germline V and J ends were trimmed by 6 bases and 6 bases, with 14 bases remaining between them. CDR3 in amino acids: CASSIDGGAEAFF. CDR3 DNA sequence: TGTGCCAGCAGCATAGACGGGGGTGCTGAAGCTTTCTTT.

The chain uses TRBV5-1 and TRBJ2-4, with 7 bases lining up with TRBD2. This CDR3 spans 16 amino acids. J gave up 2 bases and V 5 bases, and 10 bases lay outside the gene matches. Germline CDR1 SGHRS, CDR2 YFSETQ. CDR3 bases: TGCGCCAGCAGGTGGGGAGGGGAGGAGACCAAAAACATTCAGTACTTC. Its translation: CASRWGGEETKNIQYF.

The CDR3 sequence: CAPPRGASYNEQFF. The DNA for the CDR3 is TGTGCCCCTCCACGGGGGGCCTCCTACAATGAGCAGTTCTTC. J is TRBJ2-1 and V is TRBV27; a possible D gene is TRBD2 (7 bases). CDR3 size: 14 residues. V gave up 11 bases and J gave up 0 bases, with 14 bases separating them. In germline, CDR1 is MNHEY, CDR2 SMNVEV (reference sequence).

The V call is TRBV7-6, the J call TRBJ1-5, with D unclear. Germline V gene data show CDR1 as SGHVS and CDR2 as FNYEAQ. The CDR3 covers 13 residues. V lost 0 bases and J lost 5, with 5 bases in between. CDR3 nucleotide sequence: TGTGCCAGCAGCTTAGCGCTAGATCAGCCCCAGCATTTT. This sequence encodes CASSLALDQPQHF.